The 20 T cell receptor beta chains in this list originate from one sample, sequenced in a study of T cells in Graves' hyperthyroidism and ophthalmopathy. From RNA transcripts, TCR beta CDR3 regions were amplified. Initially, a first-round RT-PCR of the TCR CDR3 employed the HTBI primer set. TCRdb called the multiplex PCR reads again in MiXCR, with one record for every CDR3 protein. The data contain around 400,000 distinct CDR3 sequences, 25% of them seen just once; the ten biggest clones take up more than 60%. Sample: blood. Receptors originate from a man aged 50-59 years with Graves' hyperthyroidism.

The chain links TRBV12-3 or TRBV12-4 to TRBJ1-5, with D unclear. Between the trimmed V and J ends, which lost 3 bases and 2 bases, there was a span of 8 bases. The CDR3 sequence is 14 residues long. In DNA form, the CDR3 reads TGTGCCAGCAGTTTTGGACGGCGCAATCAGCCCCAGCATTTT. Translating it yields CASSFGRRNQPQHF.

This clonotype turned up a few times. The chain couples TRBV6-6 to TRBJ2-5; 14 nucleotides agree with TRBD2. CDR1 and CDR2 from the germline V gene are MNHNY and SVGAGI (reference sequence). With 2 bases clipped from V and 3 bases from J, the junction kept 2 bases outside the gene matches. This CDR3 region has 16 residues. CDR3 loop: CASSYPGLAGEETQYF. The DNA for the CDR3 is TGTGCCAGCAGTTACCCGGGACTAGCGGGAGAAGAGACCCAGTACTTC.

This clonotype was observed many times. The rearrangement joins TRBV3-1 to TRBJ1-2; D is unresolved. V dropped 0 bases and J dropped 4 bases, with 6 bases sitting between them. This CDR3 region has 13 residues. From germline, CDR1 is LGHDT and CDR2 YNNKEL (reference sequence). The DNA for the CDR3 is TGTGCCAGCAGCCAAGAGGGTAGCTATGGCTACACCTTC. Its protein product is CASSQEGSYGYTF.

At least ten counts were recorded for this clonotype. The chain couples TRBV11-2 to TRBJ2-1, with 10 bases fitting TRBD2. With 5 bases clipped from V and 6 bases from J, the junction kept 7 bases outside the gene matches. The CDR3 length is 15 residues. Germline V gene lookup returns CDR1 SGHAT and CDR2 FQNNGV. The CDR3 DNA reads as TGTGCCAGCAGCCGACTAGCGGGCCTTATCAATGAGCAGTTCTTC. It is translated as CASSRLAGLINEQFF.

The table lists this clonotype with many counts. The chain recombines TRBV5-1 with TRBJ2-2; D unresolved. The V end lost 1 base, the J end lost 8 bases, and 12 bases lay between the germline ends. This CDR3 has 14 residues. Germline assignment: CDR1 SGHRS and CDR2 YFSETQ. The CDR3 loop is CASSLSTNGGELFF. CDR3 DNA sequence: TGCGCCAGCAGCTTGTCCACAAATGGTGGGGAGCTGTTTTTT.

The rearrangement links TRBV24-1 to TRBJ2-3; 7 bases agree with TRBD2. V lost 3 bases and J lost 2; bases outside the gene matches: 4. CDR1 KGHDR and CDR2 SFDVKD come from the germline V gene. The CDR3 is made up of 15 amino acids. The CDR3 sequence is CATSDKSGNTDTQYF. The CDR3 coding sequence is TGTGCCACCAGTGATAAGAGCGGGAACACAGATACGCAGTATTTT.

The gene calls are TRBV29-1 and TRBJ1-1; maybe TRBD1 (5 bases). V was trimmed by 6 bases and J by 5 bases, leaving 13 bases between them. The germline CDR1 and CDR2 sequences are SQVTM and ANQGSEA. This CDR3 region has 12 residues. CDR3 nucleotide sequence: TGCAGCGTAACAGGAGGCAGAACTGAAGCTTTCTTT. It is translated as CSVTGGRTEAFF.

This clonotype has ten or more counts. V is TRBV3-1 and J is TRBJ2-2; 7 bases are a match to TRBD1. Germline V gives CDR1 LGHDT, CDR2 YNNKEL (reference sequence). The trim removed 4 bases at V and 5 bases at J, leaving 10 bases unmatched. This CDR3 is 16 amino acids long. The CDR3 reads CASSRRNRGRTGELFF. DNA of the CDR3: TGTGCCAGCAGCCGAAGGAACAGGGGCCGAACCGGGGAGCTGTTTTTT.

This clonotype was counted between two and nine times. The chain couples TRBV20-1 to TRBJ1-1; a weak D match, TRBD1 (5 bases). The CDR3 is made up of 13 amino acids. Germline CDR1 DFQATT, CDR2 SNEGSKA (reference sequence). V lost 5 bases, J lost 5 bases, and 15 bases lay in between. Here the CDR3 reads CSARFGAGTEAFF. The CDR3 nucleotides are TGCAGTGCTCGCTTCGGGGCAGGGACTGAAGCTTTCTTT.

The chain employs TRBV5-1 and TRBJ1-5, with 8 nucleotides matching TRBD1. Losses at the gene ends were 4 bases for V and 6 bases for J; bases not matched to a gene: 6. The germline CDR1 and CDR2 sequences are SGHRS and YFSETQ. The CDR3 runs to 14 residues. As DNA, the CDR3 is TGCGCCAGCAGCGCAGGGGGCGCGAGTCAGCCCCAGCATTTT. Translated: CASSAGGASQPQHF. Full variable domain (remainder filled in from reference TRBV5-1 and TRBJ1-5): KAGVTQTPRYLIKTRGQQVTLSCSPISGHRSVSWYQQTPGQGLQFLFEYFSETQRNKGNFPGRFSGRQFSNSRSEMNVSTLELGDSALYLCASSAGGASQPQHFGDGTRLSIL.

CDR3 bases: TGTGCCAGCAGCCAATTGTTGGGGCGCCCCATGAACACTGAAGCTTTCTTT. Translating gives CASSQLLGRPMNTEAFF. This chain uses TRBV3-1 with TRBJ1-1, with a tentative D call TRBD1 (5 bases). Trimming left V 2 bases short and J 0 bases short, with 16 bases between. CDR1 and CDR2 (germline): LGHDT, YNNKEL (reference sequence). The CDR3 runs 17 residues.

This sequence joins TRBV20-1 and TRBJ1-2; 12 nucleotides agree with TRBD1. CDR3 length: 14 residues. Unmatched junction bases numbered 3, after V lost 4 bases and J lost 3 bases. The germline gives CDR1 DFQATT, CDR2 SNEGSKA (reference sequence). The CDR3 DNA is TGCAGTGCTACGGGACAGGGGGCCGACTATGGCTACACCTTC. Its translation: CSATGQGADYGYTF.

Many counts were recorded for this clonotype. The genes are TRBV6-1 and TRBJ2-7, with 10 nucleotides matching TRBD1. Germline V gene data show CDR1 as MNHNS and CDR2 as SASEGT. The V and J ends lost 6 bases and 3 bases, in that order; junction bases with no gene match: 8. The CDR3 loop spans 15 amino acids. CDR3 DNA: TGTGCCAGCAGCCGCCCGGGACAGGGGTTCTACGAGCAGTACTTC. Translating gives CASSRPGQGFYEQYF.

This clonotype was counted ten times or more. The chain recombines TRBV12-3 or TRBV12-4 with TRBJ1-2; no firm D call. The CDR3 contains 14 residues. Trimming took 6 bases from V and 1 from J, leaving 12 bases between them. In DNA, the CDR3 is TGTGCCAGCAGCGGACCTGGCGGTAACTATGGCTACACCTTC. This encodes CASSGPGGNYGYTF.

This clonotype was detected ten times or more. This sequence joins TRBV19 and TRBJ1-2, with 8 bases lining up with TRBD1. CDR3 length: 12 residues. Losses at the gene ends were 6 bases for V and 12 bases for J; bases not matched to a gene: 9. Germline V gene data show CDR1 as LNHDA and CDR2 as SQIVND (reference sequence). CDR3 residues: CASSQSGQGDTF. The CDR3 DNA sequence: TGTGCCAGTAGCCAATCCGGACAGGGAGACACCTTC. The full variable domain, its missing parts supplied by reference TRBV19 and TRBJ1-2, is DGGITQSPKYLFRKEGQNVTLSCEQNLNHDAMYWYRQDPGQGLRLIYYSQIVNDFQKGDIAEGYSVSREKKESFPLTVTSAQKNPTAFYLCASSQSGQGDTFGSGTRLTVV.

Many counts were recorded for this clonotype. The chain employs TRBV29-1 and TRBJ1-1; 12 positions agree with TRBD1. CDR1 and CDR2 (germline): SQVTM, ANQGSEA. The junction had 9 bases not matched to a gene; V was cut back by 3 bases and J by 1 base. The CDR3 is made up of 17 amino acids. In DNA, the CDR3 is TGCAGCGTTGAGGTCCGGGACAGGGGGCGACGGAACACTGAAGCTTTCTTT. As protein: CSVEVRDRGRRNTEAFF.

This clonotype was picked up a small number of times. The chain couples TRBV5-1 to TRBJ1-1; 7 bases align to TRBD1. Trimming at V came to 0 bases and at J to 5 bases, leaving 7 bases not matched to a gene. CDR3 length equals 15 residues. Germline V gene lookup returns CDR1 SGHRS and CDR2 YFSETQ. The CDR3 region has the DNA TGCGCCAGCAGCTTGGAGGAGGGGGCGTGGACTGAAGCTTTCTTT. Translating gives CASSLEEGAWTEAFF.

This clonotype showed up many times. The chain is built from TRBV12-3 or TRBV12-4 and TRBJ2-7, with 12 positions matching TRBD2. The V segment lost 6 bases and the J segment 6 bases; nucleotides outside the gene matches: 3. The CDR3 has 13 amino acids. The CDR3 DNA sequence: TGTGCCAGCAGACTAGCGGGAGGCGTCGAGCAGTACTTC. Protein: CASRLAGGVEQYF.

V and J are TRBV18 and TRBJ2-2; D remains unclear. Germline CDR1 KGHSH, CDR2 LQKENI. This CDR3 has 13 residues. V lost 2 bases and J lost 4, with 5 bases in between. For the CDR3, the DNA is TGTGCCAGCTCACCAGACATCACCGGGGAGCTGTTTTTT. Residues: CASSPDITGELFF.

This chain's CDR3 is CATSEQGEQFF. The CDR3 nucleotides are TGTGCCACCAGTGAACAGGGGGAGCAGTTCTTC. The chain has TRBV24-1 and TRBJ2-1, with TRBD1 matching over 7 bases. The V gene's germline CDR1 is KGHDR and CDR2 SFDVKD. This CDR3 region has 11 residues. J lost 10 bases, V lost 4 bases, and 0 bases had no gene match.